This TCR beta chain stems from a study of CD8+CD57+ T cells in acquired aplastic anemia. Sequencing was done on patients that had shown CD8+CD57+ cell expansion by flow cytometry. The CDR3 length is 14 residues. The ends lost 3 bases at V and 1 base at J; junction bases unmatched: 2. Germline CDR1 reads ENHRY; CDR2 reads SYGVKD. Researchers used genomic DNA as the template to profile TCR beta VDJ and CDR3. TCRdb ran MiXCR on the reads and lists one entry per CDR3 protein. The sample holds 160,000 or so distinct CDR3 sequences; roughly 48% are singletons and the top ten take under 1.2%. The sample comprised sorted CD4+, CD8+, or CD8+CD57+ T cells (not recorded which) from PBMCs. The J gene is TRBJ2-7, the V gene TRBV10-3, with TRBD1 matching over 8 bases. The clonotype comes from a human donor with aplastic anemia. The CDR3 here is CAISDRDRSYEQYF. The CDR3 coding sequence is TGTGCCATCAGTGATCGGGACAGGTCCTACGAGCAGTACTTC.